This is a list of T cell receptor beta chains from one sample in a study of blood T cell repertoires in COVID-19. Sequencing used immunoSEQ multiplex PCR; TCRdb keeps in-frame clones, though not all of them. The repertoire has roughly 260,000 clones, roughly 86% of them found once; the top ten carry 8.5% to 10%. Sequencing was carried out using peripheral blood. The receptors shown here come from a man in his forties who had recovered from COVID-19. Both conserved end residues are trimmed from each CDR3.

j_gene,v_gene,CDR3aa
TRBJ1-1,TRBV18,ASSPPSGRGTEAF
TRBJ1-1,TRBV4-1,ASKSSAANTEAF
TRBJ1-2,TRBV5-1,ASSFNQIYGYT
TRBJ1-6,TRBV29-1,SVEEPTGNWNSPLH
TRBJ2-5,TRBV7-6,ASSVTGTSGRETQY
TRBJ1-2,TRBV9,ASSEMVENYGYT
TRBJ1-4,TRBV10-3,AIRTATNEKLF
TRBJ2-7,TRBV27,ASSPLGGRALYEQY
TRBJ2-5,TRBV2,ASSEARGEKETQY
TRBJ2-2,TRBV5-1,ASSLDGRGTGELF
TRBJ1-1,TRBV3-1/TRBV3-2,ASSQERLHI
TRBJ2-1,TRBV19,ASSLAGAYNEQF
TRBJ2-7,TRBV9,ASSSRTGNFEQY
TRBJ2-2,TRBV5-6,ASSPGAGELF
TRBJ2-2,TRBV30,AQRGGRNTGELF
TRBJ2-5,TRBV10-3,AIRGTSGGGETQY
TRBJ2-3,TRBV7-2,ASSQVAGVGTDTQY
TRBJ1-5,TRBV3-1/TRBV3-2,ASSQGQGRYNQPQH
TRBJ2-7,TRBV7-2,ASSHWAGEQY
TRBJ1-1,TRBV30,AWGGQLNTEAF
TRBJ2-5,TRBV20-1,SASVAGVYQETQY
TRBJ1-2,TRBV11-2,ASSPLRAPGIGVFGYT
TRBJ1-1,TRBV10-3,AISKGQGQAF
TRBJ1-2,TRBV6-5,ASTPDAGRGGYT
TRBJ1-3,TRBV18,ASSPATDSGNTIY
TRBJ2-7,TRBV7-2,ASSQDRVSYEQY
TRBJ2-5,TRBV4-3,ASSQDFGEGKTQY
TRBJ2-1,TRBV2,ASRGGTQF
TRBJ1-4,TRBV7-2,ASSLDRGRNEKLF
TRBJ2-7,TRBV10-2,ASRPGLAGREQY
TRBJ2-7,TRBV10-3,AIRLSGGSYEQY
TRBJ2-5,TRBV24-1,ATSARQGGTQY
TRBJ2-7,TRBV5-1,ASSFQGDSYEQY
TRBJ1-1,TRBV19,ASSMDQGATEAF
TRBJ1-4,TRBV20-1,GWGPNEKLF
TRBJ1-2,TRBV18,ASSPGTGAPYGYT
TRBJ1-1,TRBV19,ASSIGAQGTAF
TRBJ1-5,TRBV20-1,SASYGTDRNQPQH
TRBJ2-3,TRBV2,ASLGLAGGVGDTQY
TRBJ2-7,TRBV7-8,ASSLTRGGAYEQY
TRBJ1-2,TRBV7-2,ASSSDRGRVYGYT
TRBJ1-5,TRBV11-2,ASSLRTGDNQPQH
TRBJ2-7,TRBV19,ASSLGTTSAPEQY
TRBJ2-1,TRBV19,ASSSGGGNNEQF
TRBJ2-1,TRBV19,ASSIGGLSNEQF
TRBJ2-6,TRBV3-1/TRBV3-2,ASSQDRGDTPGYGANVLT
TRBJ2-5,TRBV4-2,ASSRPLAGGEETQY
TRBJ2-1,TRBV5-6,ASSLGIINEQF
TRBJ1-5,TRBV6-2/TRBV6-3,ASSPDNHGDRGRNQPQH